A selection of T cell receptor beta chains follows, all from one sample in a study of cytomegalovirus exposure and HLA in healthy donors. TCRdb's table, derived via immunoSEQ multiplex PCR, lists solely in-frame clones and lacks some. The sample has about 160,000 clones, about three quarters seen once. Sequences were obtained from PBMCs. The receptors were sampled from a woman aged 40 to 49 in good health and CMV-seronegative. Both conserved end residues are part of each CDR3. A D gene is named only where the DNA matches it firmly. Clone size is stated in some rows and not others, as once, few, many or a class when expanded.

>.|.|TRBJ2-6|16|TRBV5-1
CASGTGDLSGANVLTF
TGCGCCAGCGGAACAGGAGACCTCTCTGGGGCCAACGTCCTGACTTTC
>.|.|TRBJ1-1|16|TRBV5-4
CASSPRAGRDNTEAFF
TGTGCCAGCAGCCCGAGGGCAGGGAGGGACAACACTGAAGCTTTCTTT
>.|.|TRBJ1-3|15|TRBV25-1
CASRDHRNSGNTIYF
TGTGCCAGCAGGGATCACAGAAACTCTGGAAACACCATATATTTT
>.|.|TRBJ2-7|15|TRBV10-3
CAISESNRRTYEQYF
TGTGCCATCAGTGAGTCGAACAGGCGAACCTACGAGCAGTACTTC
>TRBD1|.|TRBJ2-1|14|TRBV18
CASSLPGQGNEQFF
TGTGCCAGCTCTCTCCCGGGACAGGGAAATGAGCAGTTCTTC
>.|.|TRBJ2-3|16|TRBV6-6
CASSYSKAGYTDTQYF
TGTGCCAGCAGTTACTCCAAGGCGGGGTACACAGATACGCAGTATTTT
>TRBD2|.|TRBJ2-1|16|TRBV11-2
CASSLGVLAGSNEQFF
TGTGCCAGCAGCTTAGGTGTTCTAGCGGGGAGCAATGAGCAGTTCTTC
>.|.|TRBJ2-7|15|TRBV11-2
CASSLEGGSSYEQYF
TGTGCCAGCAGCTTAGAGGGTGGGAGCTCCTACGAGCAGTACTTC
>.|.|TRBJ2-1|13|TRBV2
CASFSQILDEQFF
TGTGCCAGCTTTTCGCAGATTTTGGATGAGCAGTTCTTC
>TRBD1|.|TRBJ2-5|14|TRBV7-3
CASSLNAGGETQYF
TGTGCCAGCAGCTTAAATGCAGGGGGAGAGACCCAGTACTTC
>.|.|TRBJ1-4|12|TRBV7-9
CSSSLALEKLFF
TGTTCCAGCAGCTTAGCTCTTGAAAAACTGTTTTTT
>.|.|TRBJ2-2|16|TRBV11-2
CASSPGRLRNTGELFF
TGTGCCAGCAGCCCCGGTCGTTTGCGGAACACCGGGGAGCTGTTTTTT
>TRBD1|.|TRBJ1-2|13|TRBV28
CASRQGLLYGYTF
TGTGCCAGCAGACAGGGGTTGCTCTATGGCTACACCTTC
>TRBD1|.|TRBJ2-2|15|TRBV29-1
CSVGSGQGPTGELFF
TGCAGCGTTGGATCCGGACAGGGCCCCACCGGGGAGCTGTTTTTT
>TRBD1|.|TRBJ1-2|13|TRBV6-1
CASSLGQGLGYTF
TGTGCCAGCAGTTTGGGACAGGGGTTAGGCTACACCTTC
>TRBD2|many|TRBJ2-7|15|TRBV28
CASRPHRSGGYEQYF
TGTGCCAGCAGACCGCACAGGAGCGGGGGGTACGAGCAGTACTTC